The clone carrying this T cell receptor beta chain came up a few times. Its antigen remains unidentified. Method: immunoSEQ multiplex PCR; TCRdb's copy keeps in-frame clones and lacks some. The sample includes about 20,000 clones, 84% of them seen just once. This sample was included in a study of T cell therapy after organ transplantation. Overall study context: Patients received a median of 1.92 x 10^8 CMV-specific T cells over 2 to 6 infusions.

CDR3 length: 13 amino acids. Germline V gene sequence: CDR1 SGHDT, CDR2 YYEEEE. Trimming shortened V by 0 bases and J by 7 bases, and 11 bases separated the two germline ends. The time point is: 20-29 weeks after completion of therapy. These transplant recipients had drug-resistant or recurrent cytomegalovirus infection. The sequence was collected from a human patient who had received a solid organ transplant and had CMV disease. The graft donor may have given rise to some T cells. The chain is built from TRBV5-6 and TRBJ2-7; D gene uncertain. The input for sequencing was CD8+ T cells from blood, taken after autologous CMV-specific T cell therapy. The CDR3 DNA is TGTGCCAGCAGCTTGGAGGCTGGACGGGAGCAGTACTTC. Its translation: CASSLEAGREQYF.